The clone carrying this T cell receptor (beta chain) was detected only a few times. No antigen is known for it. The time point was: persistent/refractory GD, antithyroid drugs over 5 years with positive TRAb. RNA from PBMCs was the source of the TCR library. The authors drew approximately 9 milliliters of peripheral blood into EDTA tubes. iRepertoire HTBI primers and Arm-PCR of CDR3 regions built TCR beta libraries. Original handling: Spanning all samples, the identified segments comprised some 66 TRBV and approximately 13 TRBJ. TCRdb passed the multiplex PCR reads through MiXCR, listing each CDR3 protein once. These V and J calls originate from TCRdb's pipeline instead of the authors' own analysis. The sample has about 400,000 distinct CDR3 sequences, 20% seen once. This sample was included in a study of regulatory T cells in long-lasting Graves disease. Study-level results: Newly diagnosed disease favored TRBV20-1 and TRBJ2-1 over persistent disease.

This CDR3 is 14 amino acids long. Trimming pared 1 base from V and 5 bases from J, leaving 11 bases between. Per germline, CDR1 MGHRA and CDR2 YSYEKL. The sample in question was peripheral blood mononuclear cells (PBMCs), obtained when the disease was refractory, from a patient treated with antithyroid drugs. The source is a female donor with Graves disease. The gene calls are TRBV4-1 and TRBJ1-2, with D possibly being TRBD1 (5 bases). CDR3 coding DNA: TGCGCCAGCAGCCAAGGGGGGGGTTTTTATGGCTACACCTTC. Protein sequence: CASSQGGGFYGYTF.